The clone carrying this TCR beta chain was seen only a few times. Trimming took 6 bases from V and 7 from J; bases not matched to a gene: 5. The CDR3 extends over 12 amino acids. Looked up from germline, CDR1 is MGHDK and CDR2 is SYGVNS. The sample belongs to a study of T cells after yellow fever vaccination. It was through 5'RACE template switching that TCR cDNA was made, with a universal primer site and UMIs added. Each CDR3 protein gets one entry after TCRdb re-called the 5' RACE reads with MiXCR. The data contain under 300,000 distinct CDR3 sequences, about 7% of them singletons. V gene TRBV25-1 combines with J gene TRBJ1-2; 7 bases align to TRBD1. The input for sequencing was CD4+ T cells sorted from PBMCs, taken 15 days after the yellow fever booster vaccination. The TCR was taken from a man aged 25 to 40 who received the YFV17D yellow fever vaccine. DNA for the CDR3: TGTGCCAGCAGGGGACAGTACGGTGGCTACACCTTC. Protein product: CASRGQYGGYTF.